These 11 T cell receptor beta chains originate from one sample sequenced in a study of blood T cell repertoires in COVID-19. The method was immunoSEQ multiplex PCR; TCRdb's version includes in-frame clones alone and lacks a portion of them. Here the sample spans around 330,000 clones, more than 70% being singletons. Sequences were obtained from peripheral blood. The source is a woman aged 25-40 years with COVID-19, enrolled during active disease.

This chain joins TRBV28 and TRBJ1-2, with 11 bases lining up with TRBD1. V gave up 5 bases and J gave up 8 bases; unmatched junction bases: 13. This CDR3 has 16 amino acids. Germline V gene data show CDR1 as MDHEN and CDR2 as SYDVKM. CDR3 protein: CASSAIRTGGRGGYTF. CDR3 nucleotides: TGTGCCAGCAGTGCTATTAGGACAGGGGGCCGCGGGGGCTACACCTTC.

This chain connects TRBV5-1 to TRBJ1-6; 7 bases match TRBD1. Germline CDR1 SGHRS, CDR2 YFSETQ. The CDR3 spans 14 residues. V trimming: 2 bases; J trimming: 8 bases; junction bases outside the gene matches: 4. Written as DNA, the CDR3 is TGCGCCAGCAGCTTAGGGACAGTAGATTCACCCCTCCACTTT. Translation: CASSLGTVDSPLHF.

The V and J genes are TRBV7-2 and TRBJ2-3; 12 positions agree with TRBD2. Germline V gene sequence: CDR1 SGHTA, CDR2 FQGNSA. V was clipped by 5 bases and J by 4 bases; unmatched bases: 7. CDR3 size: 16 residues. This chain's CDR3 is CASSRRLAGASDTQYF. The DNA for the CDR3 is TGTGCCAGCAGCCGCAGACTAGCGGGGGCCTCAGATACGCAGTATTTT. The variable domain in full, with the rest retrieved from reference TRBV7-2 and TRBJ2-3, is GAGVSQSPSNKVTEKGKDVELRCDPISGHTALYWYRQSLGQGLEFLIYFQGNSAPDKSGLPSDRFSAERTGGSVSTLTIQRTQQEDSAVYLCASSRRLAGASDTQYFGPGTRLTVL.

This chain connects TRBV4-3 to TRBJ2-7; 8 positions match TRBD1. Germline V gene lookup returns CDR1 LGHNA and CDR2 YSLEER. CDR3 length: 15 residues. J was trimmed by 3 bases and V by 0 bases; bases with no gene match: 4. The CDR3 sequence: CASSQERQGYYEQYF. Here the CDR3 DNA reads TGCGCCAGCAGCCAAGAACGACAGGGGTACTACGAGCAGTACTTC.

This rearrangement joins TRBV2 to TRBJ1-3; TRBD1 aligns across 8 bases. V trimming: 4 bases; J trimming: 7 bases; junction bases outside the gene matches: 6. Per the germline V gene, CDR1 is SNHLY and CDR2 is FYNNEI. The CDR3 extends over 14 amino acids. The DNA for the CDR3 is TGTGCCAGCAGTGGGGGGACAGGTTGGAACACCATATATTTT. This codes for CASSGGTGWNTIYF.

The chain carries TRBV18 and TRBJ2-3; TRBD2 matches at 16 bases. CDR3 size: 17 residues. Looked up from germline, CDR1 is KGHSH and CDR2 is LQKENI. The V gene end was trimmed by 5 bases and the J gene end by 6 bases; junction bases not matched to a gene: 8. The CDR3 spells CASSAGTSGGAQDTQYF. The CDR3 DNA reads as TGTGCCAGCTCAGCCGGGACTAGCGGGGGGGCACAGGATACGCAGTATTTT.

There are a few counts of this clone. The chain employs TRBV7-2 and TRBJ2-7; 11 positions match TRBD2. The CDR3 has 14 amino acids. Per the germline V gene, CDR1 is SGHTA and CDR2 is FQGNSA. As DNA, the CDR3 is TGTGCCAGCAGTTTAGCGGGGGGGCCGGTCGAGCAGTACGTC. The encoded protein is CASSLAGGPVEQYV.

This sequence joins TRBV15 and TRBJ1-5, with a tentative D call TRBD1 (6 bases). Per the germline V gene, CDR1 is LNHNV and CDR2 is YYDKDF (reference sequence). With 0 bases removed from V and 5 bases from J, the gap between germline ends came to 11 bases. This CDR3 has 15 residues. The CDR3 reads CATSRDRGSHQPQHF. CDR3 sequence (DNA): TGTGCCACCAGCAGAGACAGGGGTTCCCATCAGCCCCAGCATTTT. Full variable domain (rest looked up from reference TRBV15 and TRBJ1-5): DAMVIQNPRYQVTQFGKPVTLSCSQTLNHNVMYWYQQKSSQAPKLLFHYYDKDFNNEADTPDNFQSRRPNTSFCFLDIRSPGLGDTAMYLCATSRDRGSHQPQHFGDGTRLSIL.

The chain couples TRBV2 to TRBJ1-4; maybe TRBD1 (6 bases). The germline V gene has CDR1 SNHLY and CDR2 FYNNEI. The V and J ends lost 3 bases and 4 bases respectively, with 12 bases between them. The CDR3 has 15 amino acids. CDR3 in DNA: TGTGCCAGCAGTGAGGGGGGGCTGCATAATGAAAAACTGTTTTTT. Amino acid sequence: CASSEGGLHNEKLFF.

This chain joins TRBV15 and TRBJ2-5; 10 bases align to TRBD2. The germline CDR1 and CDR2 sequences are LNHNV and YYDKDF (reference sequence). The CDR3 has 18 residues. The ends lost 2 bases at V and 2 bases at J; junction bases unmatched: 11. DNA of the CDR3: TGTGCCACCAGCAGAAGGAGGGGGGGACTAGCGAATCAAGAGACCCAGTACTTC. Residues: CATSRRRGGLANQETQYF.

The J gene is TRBJ2-5, the V gene TRBV12-3 or TRBV12-4; perhaps TRBD2 as D (5 bases). The CDR3 consists of 12 residues. Trimming cost V 6 bases and J 5 bases, with 10 bases left between them. CDR3: CASSASGETQYF. Here the CDR3 DNA reads TGTGCCAGCAGCGCCTCGGGGGAGACCCAGTACTTC.